What follows are 10 T cell receptor beta chains derived from one specimen sequenced in a study of Graves' ophthalmopathy and Graves' hyperthyroidism. Amplification of the TCR beta CDR3 regions used RNA transcripts (as template). The workflow started with a first-round RT-PCR run with HTBI primers and then moved on to a second-round multiplex PCR. TCRdb reanalysed the multiplex PCR reads using MiXCR and keeps one entry per CDR3 protein. Found here are hundreds of thousands of distinct CDR3 sequences, about 24% of them singletons; the top ten hold approximately 6.5%. Material: peripheral blood. These receptors all stem from a woman under 30 with stable Graves' hyperthyroidism. Some clones in this sample may be carry-over from other donors' samples.

This sequence joins TRBV2 and TRBJ1-5; D may be TRBD1 (5 bases). Trimming pared 7 bases from V and 0 bases from J, leaving 19 bases between. There are 17 residues in the CDR3. Germline V gene lookup returns CDR1 SNHLY and CDR2 FYNNEI. CDR3 bases: TGTGCCAGCACCCAAGTAGGGGCACCGAATAGCAATCAGCCCCAGCATTTT. It codes for CASTQVGAPNSNQPQHF.

The sample holds one count of this clonotype. This rearrangement joins TRBV30 to TRBJ1-1; perhaps TRBD1 as D (5 bases). The CDR3 covers 14 residues. The germline V and J ends were trimmed by 0 bases and 5 bases, with 13 bases remaining between them. Germline CDR1 GTSNPN, CDR2 SVGIG (reference sequence). The CDR3 DNA sequence: TGTGCCTGGAGTGTAGGAACAGGCTTTACTGAAGCTTTCTTT. Residues: CAWSVGTGFTEAFF. The complete variable domain, with remaining parts taken from reference TRBV30 and TRBJ1-1, reads SQTIHQWPATLVQPVGSPLSLECTVEGTSNPNLYWYRQAAGRGLQLLFYSVGIGQISSEVPQNLSASRPQDRQFILSSKKLLLSDSGFYLCAWSVGTGFTEAFFGQGTRLTVV.

In its sample, this clonotype was seen many times. The chain has TRBV7-9 and TRBJ1-5; D call uncertain. Germline-derived CDR1 and CDR2 are SEHNR and FQNEAQ (reference sequence). V lost 4 bases and J 5 bases, leaving 9 bases between the germline ends. The CDR3 is 13 amino acids. The CDR3, as DNA: TGTGCCAGCAGCTCGGGCGCTTATCAGCCCCAGCATTTT. It is translated as CASSSGAYQPQHF.

This clonotype occurred many times. J is TRBJ2-5 and V is TRBV30; D might be TRBD2 (7 bases). This CDR3 has 14 residues. CDR1 GTSNPN and CDR2 SVGIG come from the germline V gene (reference sequence). V was clipped by 5 bases and J by 4 bases, with 17 bases between them. CDR3 in DNA: TGTGCCTGGGATCTGCGGGGGCCCATAGAGACCCAGTACTTC. Translating gives CAWDLRGPIETQYF.

This clonotype was observed at least ten times. The chain links TRBV7-2 to TRBJ2-7; 10 bases are a match to TRBD2. The CDR3 has 15 amino acids. J lost 0 bases, V lost 3 bases, and 2 bases had no gene match. Germline CDR1 is SGHTA and CDR2 is FQGNSA. DNA for the CDR3: TGTGCCAGCAGCTTTAGCGGGGGGATCTCCTACGAGCAGTACTTC. Translating it yields CASSFSGGISYEQYF.

This clonotype was recorded at least ten times. The chain has TRBV6-1 and TRBJ1-5, with D unclear. V lost 2 bases and J lost 5, with 16 bases in between. CDR3 length: 16 amino acids. Germline-derived CDR1 and CDR2 are MNHNS and SASEGT. CDR3 nucleotide sequence: TGTGCCAGCAGTGAACCCTTGAGGCGTAGAGATCAGCCCCAGCATTTT. Protein sequence: CASSEPLRRRDQPQHF.

This clonotype was found a few times. The genes are TRBV24-1 and TRBJ2-7, with 8 bases matching TRBD1. This CDR3 has 19 residues. Germline trimming cut 0 bases from V and 1 base from J; bases unmatched to any gene: 13. Germline V lookup: CDR1 KGHDR, CDR2 SFDVKD. CDR3 DNA sequence: TGTGCCACCAGTGATTTGCAAAGTCACGACAGGGGAGAGTCCTACGAGCAGTACTTC. Its protein product is CATSDLQSHDRGESYEQYF.

This clonotype was counted ten times or more. The chain carries TRBV19 and TRBJ2-5, with 8 bases matching TRBD2. V shed 10 bases, J shed 0 bases, and the junction held 7 bases outside the gene matches. Per germline, CDR1 LNHDA and CDR2 SQIVND (reference sequence). The CDR3 consists of 14 residues. CDR3 bases: TGTGCCACAAAGGAGCGGGGGTACCAAGAGACCCAGTACTTC. It specifies CATKERGYQETQYF.

This clonotype was counted only a few times. The chain joins TRBV7-3 to TRBJ1-2; 7 nucleotides line up with TRBD1. The junction had 10 bases not matched to a gene; V was cut back by 5 bases and J by 7 bases. The CDR3 consists of 14 residues. Germline CDR1 and CDR2: SGHTA and FQGTGA. The CDR3 sequence is CASSQGAGGIGYTF. The DNA for the CDR3 is TGTGCCAGCAGCCAAGGGGCAGGGGGAATTGGCTACACCTTC.

Ten or more counts support this clonotype. This chain connects TRBV12-3 or TRBV12-4 to TRBJ1-1; no clear D gene. V lost 6 bases to trimming and J lost 0 bases, with 14 bases between them. There are 15 residues in the CDR3. CDR3: CASRRKLKMNTEAFF. For the CDR3, the DNA is TGTGCCAGCAGGCGGAAGCTTAAGATGAACACTGAAGCTTTCTTT.